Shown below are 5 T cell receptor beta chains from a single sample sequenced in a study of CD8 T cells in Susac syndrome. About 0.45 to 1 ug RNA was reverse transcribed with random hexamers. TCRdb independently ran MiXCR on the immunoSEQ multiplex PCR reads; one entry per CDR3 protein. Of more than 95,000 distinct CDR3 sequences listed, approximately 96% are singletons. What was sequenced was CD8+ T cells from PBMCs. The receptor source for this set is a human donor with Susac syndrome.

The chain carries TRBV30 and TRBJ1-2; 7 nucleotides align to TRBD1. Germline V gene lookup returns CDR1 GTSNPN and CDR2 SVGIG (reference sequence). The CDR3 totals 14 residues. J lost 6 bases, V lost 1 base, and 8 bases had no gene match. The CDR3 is CAWSDTGTANGYTF. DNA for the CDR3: TGTGCCTGGAGTGACACCGGGACAGCAAATGGCTACACCTTC.

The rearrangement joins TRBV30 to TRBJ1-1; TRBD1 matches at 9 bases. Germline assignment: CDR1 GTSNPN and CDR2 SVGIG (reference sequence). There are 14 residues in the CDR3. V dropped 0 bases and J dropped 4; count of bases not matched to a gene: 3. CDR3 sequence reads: CAWSVGQGSTEAFF. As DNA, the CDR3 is TGTGCCTGGAGTGTCGGACAGGGGAGCACTGAAGCTTTCTTT.

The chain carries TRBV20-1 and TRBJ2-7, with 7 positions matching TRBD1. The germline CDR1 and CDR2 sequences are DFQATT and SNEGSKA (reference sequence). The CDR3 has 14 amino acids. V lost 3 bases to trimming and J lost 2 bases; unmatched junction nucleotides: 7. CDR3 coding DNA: TGCAGTGCTAGCGAATACAGGGGCACCTACGAGCAGTACTTC. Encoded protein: CSASEYRGTYEQYF.

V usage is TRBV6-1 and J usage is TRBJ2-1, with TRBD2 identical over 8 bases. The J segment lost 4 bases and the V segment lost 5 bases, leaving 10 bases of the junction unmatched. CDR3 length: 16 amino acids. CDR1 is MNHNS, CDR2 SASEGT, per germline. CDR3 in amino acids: CASSPPGLGNYNEQFF. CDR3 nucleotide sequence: TGTGCCAGCAGTCCTCCGGGACTAGGGAATTACAATGAGCAGTTCTTC.

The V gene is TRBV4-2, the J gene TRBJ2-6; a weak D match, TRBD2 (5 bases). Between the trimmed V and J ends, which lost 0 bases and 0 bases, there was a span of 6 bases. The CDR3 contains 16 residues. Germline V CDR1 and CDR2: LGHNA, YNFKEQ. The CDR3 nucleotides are TGTGCCAGCAGCCAAGATGCGGGCTCTGGGGCCAACGTCCTGACTTTC. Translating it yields CASSQDAGSGANVLTF.